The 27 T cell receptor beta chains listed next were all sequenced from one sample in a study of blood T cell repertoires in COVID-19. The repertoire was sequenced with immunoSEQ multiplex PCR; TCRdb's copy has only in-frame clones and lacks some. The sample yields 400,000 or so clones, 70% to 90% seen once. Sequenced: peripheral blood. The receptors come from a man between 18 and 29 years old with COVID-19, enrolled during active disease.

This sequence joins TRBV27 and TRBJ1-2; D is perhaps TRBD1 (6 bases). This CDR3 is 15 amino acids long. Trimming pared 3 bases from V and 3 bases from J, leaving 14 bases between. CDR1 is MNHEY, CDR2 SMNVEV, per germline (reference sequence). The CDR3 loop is CASSFGGASDYGYTF. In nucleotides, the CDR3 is TGTGCCAGCAGTTTTGGGGGGGCCAGTGACTATGGCTACACCTTC.

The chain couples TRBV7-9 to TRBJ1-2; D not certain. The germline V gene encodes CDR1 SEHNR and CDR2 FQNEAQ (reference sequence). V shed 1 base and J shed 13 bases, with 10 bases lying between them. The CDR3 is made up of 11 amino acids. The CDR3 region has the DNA TGTGCCAGCAGCTTAGGACACGCGGGCACCTTC. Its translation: CASSLGHAGTF.

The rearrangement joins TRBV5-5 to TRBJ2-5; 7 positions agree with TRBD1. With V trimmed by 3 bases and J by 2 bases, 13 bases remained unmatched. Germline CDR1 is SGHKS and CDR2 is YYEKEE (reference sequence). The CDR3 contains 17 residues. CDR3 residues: CASSSSGGYLGQETQYF. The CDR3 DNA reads TGTGCCAGCAGCTCTTCAGGGGGTTACCTAGGGCAAGAGACCCAGTACTTC.

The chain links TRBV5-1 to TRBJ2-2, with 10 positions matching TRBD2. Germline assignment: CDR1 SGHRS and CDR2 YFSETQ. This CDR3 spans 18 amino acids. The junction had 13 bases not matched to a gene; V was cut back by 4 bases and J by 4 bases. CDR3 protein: CASSLPSGGSLLTGELFF. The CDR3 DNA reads TGCGCCAGCAGCCTACCTAGCGGGGGCTCCCTTCTCACCGGGGAGCTGTTTTTT.

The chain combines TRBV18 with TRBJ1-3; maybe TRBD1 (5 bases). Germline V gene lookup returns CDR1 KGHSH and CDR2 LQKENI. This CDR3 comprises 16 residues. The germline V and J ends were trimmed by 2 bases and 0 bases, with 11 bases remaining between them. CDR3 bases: TGTGCCAGCTCACCAGGGGGGGATCCCTCTGGAAACACCATATATTTT. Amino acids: CASSPGGDPSGNTIYF.

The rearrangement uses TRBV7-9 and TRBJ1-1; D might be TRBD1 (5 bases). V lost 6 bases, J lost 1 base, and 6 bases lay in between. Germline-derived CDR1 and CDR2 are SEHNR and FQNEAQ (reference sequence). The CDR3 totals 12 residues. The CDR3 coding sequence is TGTGCCAGCAGGGGGCCGAACACTGAAGCTTTCTTT. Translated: CASRGPNTEAFF.

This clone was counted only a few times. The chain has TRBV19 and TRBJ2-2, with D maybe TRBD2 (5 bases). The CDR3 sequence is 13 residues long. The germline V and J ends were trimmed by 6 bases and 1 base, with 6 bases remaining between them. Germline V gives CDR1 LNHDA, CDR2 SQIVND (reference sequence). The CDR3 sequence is CASRRGNTGELFF. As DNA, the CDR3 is TGTGCCAGTAGACGGGGGAACACCGGGGAGCTGTTTTTT.

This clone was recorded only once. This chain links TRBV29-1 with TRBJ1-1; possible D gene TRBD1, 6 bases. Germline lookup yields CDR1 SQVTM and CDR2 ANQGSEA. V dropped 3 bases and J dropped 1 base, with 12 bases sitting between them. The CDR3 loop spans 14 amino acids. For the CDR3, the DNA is TGCAGCGTTGAGGGCACAGGGACGAACACTGAAGCTTTCTTT. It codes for CSVEGTGTNTEAFF. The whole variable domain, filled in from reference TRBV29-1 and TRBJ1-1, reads SAVISQKPSRDICQRGTSLTIQCQVDSQVTMMFWYRQQPGQSLTLIATANQGSEATYESGFVIDKFPISRPNLTFSTLTVSNMSPEDSSIYLCSVEGTGTNTEAFFGQGTRLTVV.

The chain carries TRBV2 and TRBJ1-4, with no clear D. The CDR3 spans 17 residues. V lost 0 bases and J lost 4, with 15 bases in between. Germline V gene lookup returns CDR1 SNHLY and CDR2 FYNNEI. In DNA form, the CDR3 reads TGTGCCAGCAGTGAAGCCCCGACTGACGAGGGTAATGAAAAACTGTTTTTT. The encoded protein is CASSEAPTDEGNEKLFF.

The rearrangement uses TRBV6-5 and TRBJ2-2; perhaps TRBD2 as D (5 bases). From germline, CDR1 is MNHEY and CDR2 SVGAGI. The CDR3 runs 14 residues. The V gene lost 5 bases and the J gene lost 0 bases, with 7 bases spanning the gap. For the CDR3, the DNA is TGTGCCAGCAGTCCCGGGACGAACACCGGGGAGCTGTTTTTT. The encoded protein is CASSPGTNTGELFF.

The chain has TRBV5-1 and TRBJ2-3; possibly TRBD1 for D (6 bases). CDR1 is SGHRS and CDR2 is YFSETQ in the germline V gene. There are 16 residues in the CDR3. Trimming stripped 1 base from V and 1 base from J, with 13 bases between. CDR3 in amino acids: CASSLFGYRGTDTQYF. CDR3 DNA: TGCGCCAGCAGCTTGTTTGGGTACAGGGGCACAGATACGCAGTATTTT.

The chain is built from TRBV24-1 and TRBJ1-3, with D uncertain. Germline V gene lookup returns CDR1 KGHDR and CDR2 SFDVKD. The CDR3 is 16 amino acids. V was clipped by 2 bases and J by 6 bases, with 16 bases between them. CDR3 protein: CATSDSDPGLLNTIYF. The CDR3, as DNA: TGTGCCACCAGTGATTCGGACCCGGGGTTACTAAACACCATATATTTT.

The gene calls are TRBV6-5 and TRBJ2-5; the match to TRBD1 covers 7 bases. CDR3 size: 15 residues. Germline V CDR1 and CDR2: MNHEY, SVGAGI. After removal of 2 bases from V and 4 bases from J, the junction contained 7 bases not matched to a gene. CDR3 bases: TGTGCCAGCAGTTACAGCACAGGGGACGGAGAGACCCAGTACTTC. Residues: CASSYSTGDGETQYF.

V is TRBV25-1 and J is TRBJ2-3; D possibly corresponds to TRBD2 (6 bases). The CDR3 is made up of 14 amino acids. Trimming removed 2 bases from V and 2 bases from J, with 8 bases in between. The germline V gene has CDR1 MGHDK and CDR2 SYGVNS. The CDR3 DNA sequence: TGTGCCAGCAGTGAAAGGAGGGACACAGATACGCAGTATTTT. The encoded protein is CASSERRDTDTQYF.

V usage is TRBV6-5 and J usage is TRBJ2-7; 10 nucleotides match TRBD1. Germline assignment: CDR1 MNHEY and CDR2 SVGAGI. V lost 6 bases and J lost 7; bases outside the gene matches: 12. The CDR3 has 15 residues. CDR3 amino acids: CASRQGGTGVGEQYF. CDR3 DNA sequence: TGTGCCAGCAGACAGGGAGGGACAGGGGTTGGAGAGCAGTACTTC.

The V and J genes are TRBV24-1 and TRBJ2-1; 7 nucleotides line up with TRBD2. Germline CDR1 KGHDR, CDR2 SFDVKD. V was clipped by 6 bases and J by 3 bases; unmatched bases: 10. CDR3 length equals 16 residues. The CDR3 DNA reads TGTGCCACCAGTTCTCGCCGCGGCGGGAGCTACAATGAGCAGTTCTTC. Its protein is CATSSRRGGSYNEQFF.

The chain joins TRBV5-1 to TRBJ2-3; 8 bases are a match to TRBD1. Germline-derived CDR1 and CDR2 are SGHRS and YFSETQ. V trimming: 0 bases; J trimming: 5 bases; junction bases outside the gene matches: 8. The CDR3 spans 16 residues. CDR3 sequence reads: CASSLEGQGAVDTQYF. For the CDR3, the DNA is TGCGCCAGCAGCTTGGAGGGTCAGGGGGCAGTAGATACGCAGTATTTT.

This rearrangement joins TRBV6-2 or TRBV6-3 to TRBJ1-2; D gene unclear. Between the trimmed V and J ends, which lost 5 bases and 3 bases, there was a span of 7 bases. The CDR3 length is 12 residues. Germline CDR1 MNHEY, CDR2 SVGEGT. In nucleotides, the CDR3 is TGTGCCAGCAGTACCCGGGACTATGGCTACACCTTC. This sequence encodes CASSTRDYGYTF.

DNA of the CDR3: TGTGCCAGCAGCCAGCGGGGGACAGATACGCAGTATTTT. Translating gives CASSQRGTDTQYF. This chain connects TRBV11-3 to TRBJ2-3; 8 bases map to TRBD2. The V gene end was trimmed by 5 bases and the J gene end by 3 bases; junction bases not matched to a gene: 1. The CDR3 extends over 13 amino acids. The germline CDR1 and CDR2 sequences are SGHNT and YENEEA.

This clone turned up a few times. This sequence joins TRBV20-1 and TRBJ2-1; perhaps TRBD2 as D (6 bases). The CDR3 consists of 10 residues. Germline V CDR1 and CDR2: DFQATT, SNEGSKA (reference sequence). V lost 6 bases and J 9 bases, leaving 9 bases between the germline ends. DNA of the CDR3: TGCAGTGCCGCGGGAACTGAGCAGTTCTTC. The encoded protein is CSAAGTEQFF.

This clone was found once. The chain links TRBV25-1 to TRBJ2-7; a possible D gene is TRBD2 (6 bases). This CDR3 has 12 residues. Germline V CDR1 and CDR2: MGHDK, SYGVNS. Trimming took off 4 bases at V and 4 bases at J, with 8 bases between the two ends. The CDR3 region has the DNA TGTGCCAGCAGTGGGGGGGATTACGAGCAGTACTTC. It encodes CASSGGDYEQYF.

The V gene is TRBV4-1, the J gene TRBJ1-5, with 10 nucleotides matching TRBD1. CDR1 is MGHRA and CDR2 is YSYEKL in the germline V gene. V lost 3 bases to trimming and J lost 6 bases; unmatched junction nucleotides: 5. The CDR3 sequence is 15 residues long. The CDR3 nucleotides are TGCGCCAGCAGCCAGGGGACAGGGGAGAGTCAGCCCCAGCATTTT. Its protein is CASSQGTGESQPQHF.

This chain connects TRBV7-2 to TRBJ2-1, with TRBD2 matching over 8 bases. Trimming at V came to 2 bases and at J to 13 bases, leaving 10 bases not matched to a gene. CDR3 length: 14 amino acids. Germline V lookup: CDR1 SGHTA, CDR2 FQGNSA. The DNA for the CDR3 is TGTGCCAGCAGCTTAATTACTAGCGGACTTCACCAGTTCTTC. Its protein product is CASSLITSGLHQFF.

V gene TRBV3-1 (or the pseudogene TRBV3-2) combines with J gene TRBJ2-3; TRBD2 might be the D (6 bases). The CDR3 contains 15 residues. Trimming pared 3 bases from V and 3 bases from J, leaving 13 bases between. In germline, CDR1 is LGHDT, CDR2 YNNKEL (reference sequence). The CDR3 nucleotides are TGTGCCAGCAGCCATACCGGGACTTCAACAGATACGCAGTATTTT. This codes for CASSHTGTSTDTQYF.

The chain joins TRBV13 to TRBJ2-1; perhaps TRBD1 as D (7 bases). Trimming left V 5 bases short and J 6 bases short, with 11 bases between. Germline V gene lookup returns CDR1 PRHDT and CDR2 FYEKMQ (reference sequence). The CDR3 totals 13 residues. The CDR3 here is CASSQGDFNEQFF. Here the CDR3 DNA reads TGTGCCAGCAGCCAGGGGGACTTCAATGAGCAGTTCTTC.

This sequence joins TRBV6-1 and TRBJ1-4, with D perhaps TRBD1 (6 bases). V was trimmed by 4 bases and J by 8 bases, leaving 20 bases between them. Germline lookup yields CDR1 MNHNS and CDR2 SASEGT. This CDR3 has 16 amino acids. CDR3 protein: CASSAPRGGGREKLFF. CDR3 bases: TGTGCCAGCAGTGCCCCTCGGGGGGGCGGTCGGGAAAAACTGTTTTTT.

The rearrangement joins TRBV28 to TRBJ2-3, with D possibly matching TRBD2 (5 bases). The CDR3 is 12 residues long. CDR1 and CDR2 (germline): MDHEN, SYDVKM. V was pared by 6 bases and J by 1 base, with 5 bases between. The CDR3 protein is CASREGTDTQYF. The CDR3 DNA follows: TGTGCCAGCAGGGAGGGCACAGATACGCAGTATTTT.